Listed here are 4 T cell receptor beta chains from one sample, sequenced in a study of blood T cell repertoires in COVID-19. The assay was immunoSEQ multiplex PCR, and TCRdb's table has in-frame clones only and misses some. The table has 90,000 to 150,000 clones, over 65% seen once. Material for sequencing was peripheral blood. The source of these receptors is a man between 65 and 85 years old with acute or convalescent COVID-19.

The rearrangement uses TRBV4-1 and TRBJ2-3, with D possibly being TRBD2 (5 bases). Trimming left V 3 bases short and J 0 bases short, with 19 bases between. This CDR3 is built from 18 residues. Germline CDR1 and CDR2: MGHRA and YSYEKL. This CDR3 is CASSQAPQAATSTDTQYF. As DNA, the CDR3 is TGCGCCAGCAGCCAGGCACCCCAAGCGGCAACTAGCACAGATACGCAGTATTTT.

The chain is built from TRBV9 and TRBJ1-6; 8 nucleotides line up with TRBD1. Losses at the gene ends were 2 bases for V and 8 bases for J; bases not matched to a gene: 3. The germline gives CDR1 SGDLS, CDR2 YYNGEE. This CDR3 comprises 14 residues. The DNA of the CDR3 is TGTGCCAGCAGCGTCCAGGGGGCAGATTCACCCCTCCACTTT. It encodes CASSVQGADSPLHF. The variable domain in full, completed from reference TRBV9 and TRBJ1-6, reads DSGVTQTPKHLITATGQRVTLRCSPRSGDLSVYWYQQSLDQGLQFLIQYYNGEERAKGNILERFSAQQFPDLHSELNLSSLELGDSALYFCASSVQGADSPLHFGNGTRLTVT.

V and J are TRBV29-1 and TRBJ2-2, with unresolved D. V dropped 4 bases and J dropped 0 bases, with 6 bases sitting between them. CDR1 and CDR2 from the germline V gene are SQVTM and ANQGSEA. The CDR3 totals 13 residues. The CDR3 loop reads CSVVGANTGELFF. DNA of the CDR3: TGCAGCGTTGTAGGAGCGAACACCGGGGAGCTGTTTTTT.

This rearrangement joins TRBV2 to TRBJ1-5, with D maybe TRBD1 (5 bases). V dropped 1 base and J dropped 6 bases, with 16 bases sitting between them. In germline, CDR1 is SNHLY, CDR2 FYNNEI. This CDR3 has 16 residues. The CDR3 DNA follows: TGTGCCAGCAGTGAAGTTGACAGCCCCTTCACTCAGCCCCAGCATTTT. Translated, it gives CASSEVDSPFTQPQHF. The whole variable domain, remainder taken from reference TRBV2 and TRBJ1-5, is EPEVTQTPSHQVTQMGQEVILRCVPISNHLYFYWYRQILGQKVEFLVSFYNNEISEKSEIFDDQFSVERPDGSNFTLKIRSTKLEDSAMYFCASSEVDSPFTQPQHFGDGTRLSIL.